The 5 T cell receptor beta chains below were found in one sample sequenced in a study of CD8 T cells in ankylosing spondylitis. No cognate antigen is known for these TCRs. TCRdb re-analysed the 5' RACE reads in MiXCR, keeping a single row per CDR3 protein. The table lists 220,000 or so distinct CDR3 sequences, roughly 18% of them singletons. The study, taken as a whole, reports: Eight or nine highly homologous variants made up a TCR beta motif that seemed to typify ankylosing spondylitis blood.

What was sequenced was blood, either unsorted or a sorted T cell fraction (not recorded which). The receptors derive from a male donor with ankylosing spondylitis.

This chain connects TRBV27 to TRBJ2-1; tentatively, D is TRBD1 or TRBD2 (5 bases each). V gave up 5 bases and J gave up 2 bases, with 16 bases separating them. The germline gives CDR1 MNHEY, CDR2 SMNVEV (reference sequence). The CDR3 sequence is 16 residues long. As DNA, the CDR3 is TGTGCCAGCAGTGGCCCCGGGACCGGACCCTACAATGAGCAGTTCTTC. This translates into CASSGPGTGPYNEQFF.

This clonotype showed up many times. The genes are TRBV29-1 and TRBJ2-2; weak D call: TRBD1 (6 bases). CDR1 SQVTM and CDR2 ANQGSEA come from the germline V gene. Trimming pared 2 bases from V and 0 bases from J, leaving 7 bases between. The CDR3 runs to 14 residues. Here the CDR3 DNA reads TGCAGCGTTGAATCAGGGGCGAACACCGGGGAGCTGTTTTTT. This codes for CSVESGANTGELFF.

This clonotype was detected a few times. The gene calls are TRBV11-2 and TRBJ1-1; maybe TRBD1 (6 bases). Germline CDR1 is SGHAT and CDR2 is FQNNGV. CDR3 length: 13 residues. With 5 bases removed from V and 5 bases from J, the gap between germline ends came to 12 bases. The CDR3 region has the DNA TGTGCCAGCAGCCATGAGGGGGGAACTGAAGCTTTCTTT. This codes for CASSHEGGTEAFF.

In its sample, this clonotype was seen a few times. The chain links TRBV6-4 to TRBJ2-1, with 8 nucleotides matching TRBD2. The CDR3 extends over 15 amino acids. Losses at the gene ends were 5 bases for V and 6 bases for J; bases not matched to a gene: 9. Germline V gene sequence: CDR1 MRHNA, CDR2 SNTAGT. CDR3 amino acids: CASSPGTSSSNEQFF. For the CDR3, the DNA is TGTGCCAGCAGTCCCGGGACTAGTAGTAGCAATGAGCAGTTCTTC.

The CDR3 region is CASSPGVKNIQYF. DNA for the CDR3: TGTGCCAGCAGTCCTGGTGTCAAAAACATTCAGTACTTC. The genes are TRBV6-5 and TRBJ2-4; no definite D call. The CDR3 is made up of 13 amino acids. CDR1 is MNHEY, CDR2 SVGAGI, per germline. The V and J ends lost 5 bases and 3 bases respectively, with 8 bases between them.